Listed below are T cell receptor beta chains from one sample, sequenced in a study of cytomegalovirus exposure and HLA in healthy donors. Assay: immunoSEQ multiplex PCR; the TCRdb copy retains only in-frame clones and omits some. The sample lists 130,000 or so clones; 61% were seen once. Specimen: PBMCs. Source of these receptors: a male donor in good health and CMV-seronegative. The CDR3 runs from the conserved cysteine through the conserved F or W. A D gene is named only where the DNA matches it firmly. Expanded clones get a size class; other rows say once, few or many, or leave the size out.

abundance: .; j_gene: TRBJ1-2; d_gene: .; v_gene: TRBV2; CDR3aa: CASSIRQPDGYTF; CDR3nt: TGTGCCAGCAGCATCCGACAGCCCGATGGCTACACCTTC
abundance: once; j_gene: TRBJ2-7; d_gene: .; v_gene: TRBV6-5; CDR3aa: CASTSSATYEQYF; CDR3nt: TGTGCCAGCACGTCTAGCGCTACCTACGAGCAGTACTTC
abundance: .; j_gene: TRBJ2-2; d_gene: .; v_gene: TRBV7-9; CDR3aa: CASTRGRINTGELFF; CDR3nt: TGTGCCAGCACAAGGGGCAGAATTAACACCGGGGAGCTGTTTTTT
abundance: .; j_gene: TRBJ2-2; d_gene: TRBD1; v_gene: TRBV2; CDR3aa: CASIGQGVWTGELFF; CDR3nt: TGTGCCAGCATCGGGCAGGGGGTATGGACCGGGGAGCTGTTTTTT
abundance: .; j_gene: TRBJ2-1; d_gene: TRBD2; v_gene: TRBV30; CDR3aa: CAWSTLAGGHYNEQFF; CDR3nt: TGTGCCTGGAGTACACTAGCGGGGGGTCACTACAATGAGCAGTTCTTC
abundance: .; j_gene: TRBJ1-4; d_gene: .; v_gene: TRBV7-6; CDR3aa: CASSLGRDNEKLFF; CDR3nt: TGTGCCAGCAGCTTAGGGCGGGATAATGAAAAACTGTTTTTT
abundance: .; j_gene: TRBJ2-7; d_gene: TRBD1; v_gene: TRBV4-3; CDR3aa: CASSQDPGGYEQYF; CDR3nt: TGCGCCAGCAGCCAAGACCCAGGGGGCTACGAGCAGTACTTC
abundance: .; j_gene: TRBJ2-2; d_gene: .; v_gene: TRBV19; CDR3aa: CASLRGGPGELFF; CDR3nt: TGTGCCAGCCTGAGAGGAGGGCCCGGGGAGCTGTTTTTT
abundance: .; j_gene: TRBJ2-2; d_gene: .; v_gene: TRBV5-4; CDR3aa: CASSSLAAGTGELFF; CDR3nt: TGTGCCAGCAGCTCACTAGCAGCAGGTACCGGGGAGCTGTTTTTT
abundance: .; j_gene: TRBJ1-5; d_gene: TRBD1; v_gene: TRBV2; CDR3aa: CASTYRTGRYQPQHF; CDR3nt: TGTGCCAGCACCTATCGGACAGGGAGGTATCAGCCCCAGCATTTT
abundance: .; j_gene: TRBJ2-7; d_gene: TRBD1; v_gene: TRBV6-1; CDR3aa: CASSEIRTGANYEQYF; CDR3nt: TGTGCCAGCAGTGAAATCCGGACAGGGGCGAACTACGAGCAGTACTTC
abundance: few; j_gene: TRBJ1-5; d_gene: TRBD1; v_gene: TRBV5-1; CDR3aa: CASSLGTGADNQPQHF; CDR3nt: TGCGCCAGCAGCTTGGGGACAGGGGCCGACAATCAGCCCCAGCATTTT
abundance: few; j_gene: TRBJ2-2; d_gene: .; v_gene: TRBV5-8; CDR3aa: CASSSDYGELFF; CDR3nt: TGTGCCAGCAGCTCGGACTACGGGGAGCTGTTTTTT
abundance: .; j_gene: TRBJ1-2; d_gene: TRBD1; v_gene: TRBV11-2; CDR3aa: CASSLVMGRTGEDYGYTF; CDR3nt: TGTGCCAGCAGCTTAGTCATGGGGCGGACAGGGGAGGACTATGGCTACACCTTC
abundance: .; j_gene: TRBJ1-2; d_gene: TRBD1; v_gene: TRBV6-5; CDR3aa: CASSYRSGTGSYGYTF; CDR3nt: TGTGCCAGCAGTTACCGATCCGGGACAGGGAGCTATGGCTACACCTTC
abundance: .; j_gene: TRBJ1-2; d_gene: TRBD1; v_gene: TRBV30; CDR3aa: CAGGTGSFGGYTF; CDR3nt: TGTGCCGGCGGGACAGGGTCTTTTGGTGGCTACACCTTC
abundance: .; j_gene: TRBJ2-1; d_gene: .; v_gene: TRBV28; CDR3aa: CASSLRGDEQFF; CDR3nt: TGTGCCAGCAGTTTAAGGGGCGATGAGCAGTTCTTC
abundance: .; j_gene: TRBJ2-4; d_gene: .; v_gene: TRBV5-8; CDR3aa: CASSFRDRKNIQYF; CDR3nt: TGTGCCAGCAGCTTCCGGGATAGAAAAAACATTCAGTACTTC
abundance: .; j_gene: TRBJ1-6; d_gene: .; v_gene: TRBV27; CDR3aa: CASSLRGSSYNSPLHF; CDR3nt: TGTGCCAGCAGTTTACGAGGGAGCTCCTATAATTCACCCCTCCACTTT
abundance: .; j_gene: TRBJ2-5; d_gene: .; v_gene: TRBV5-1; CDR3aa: CASSRVPGTPETQYF; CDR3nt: TGCGCCAGCAGCCGTGTACCCGGGACTCCAGAGACCCAGTACTTC
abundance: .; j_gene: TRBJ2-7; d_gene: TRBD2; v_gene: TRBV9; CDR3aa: CASSVGEGVLAPPYEQYF; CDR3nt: TGTGCCAGCAGCGTCGGGGAGGGTGTACTAGCGCCACCCTACGAGCAGTACTTC
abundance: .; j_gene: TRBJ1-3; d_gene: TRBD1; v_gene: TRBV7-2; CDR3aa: CASSSNTGGYGNTIYF; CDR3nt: TGTGCCAGCAGCTCAAACACAGGGGGTTATGGAAACACCATATATTTT
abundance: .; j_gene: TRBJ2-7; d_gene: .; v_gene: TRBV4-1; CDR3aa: CASSQDVVRPEQYF; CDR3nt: TGCGCCAGCAGCCAAGATGTCGTCAGGCCAGAGCAGTACTTC
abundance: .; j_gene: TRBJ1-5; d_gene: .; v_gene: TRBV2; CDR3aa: CASSEYGVSNQPQHF; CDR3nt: TGTGCCAGCAGTGAATACGGGGTTAGCAATCAGCCCCAGCATTTT
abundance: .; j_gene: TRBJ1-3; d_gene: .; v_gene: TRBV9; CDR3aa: CASSVWPSGNTIYF; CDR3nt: TGTGCCAGCAGCGTATGGCCCTCTGGAAACACCATATATTTT